This T cell receptor (beta chain) originates from a study of blood T cell repertoires in COVID-19 (dated by TCRdb to between 2020 and 2021). Study-wide context: The collaborator samples originated in the United States, Italy and Spain and spanned the acute and convalescent phases of COVID-19. Samples came from the ongoing ImmuneRACE study (first 160 participants) plus 1,254 subjects from 6 global collaborators. Where available, HLA class I and class II types were obtained from metadata supplied by the sample provider rather than from assay-based typing. The material from the prospective study consisted of cDNA or gDNA derived from T cells, B-cell-depleted T cells, or PBMCs. The sample metadata nearly always contained a de-identified subject ID, COVID-19 status, age in years and sex. The repertoires were made available in a free public database intended to serve as a resource for research on the immune response to SARS-CoV-2. Subjects who had been exposed to COVID-19, were actively infected with it, or had recovered from it provided the deeply sampled blood TCRbeta repertoires that made up the dataset.

Collaborating institutions collected whole blood in K2EDTA tubes following their own protocols. For TCRbeta analysis, collaborators shipped samples as frozen whole blood, isolated PBMCs, or DNA extracted from either of those sample types. TCRbeta CDR3 regions were amplified from genomic DNA using the immunoSEQ Assay, a bias-controlled multiplex PCR. Processing in the source paper ran as follows. Nucleated cell counts per sample were estimated from amplification of reference gene primers within the assay. To quantify the absolute abundance of each unique TCRbeta CDR3 rearrangement, sequence reads were collapsed and filtered. Productive Simpson clonality was computed per sample as the square root of Simpson's diversity index over productive rearrangements. In TCRdb, the immuneACCESS table is reduced to in-frame sequences with V and J assigned. These tables do not hold every clone; where another copy was compared, an unresolved V gene accounts for under half, and the others remain unexplained. The V and J calls and clone size are taken from that table; D and trimming were inferred from the DNA. For this sample there are some 110,000 clones; over 75% appear just once. Under 20% of the sample comes from the top ten.

Study-level results and caveats: Clinical and demographic metadata were provided uncurated, with the amount varying by source and participant.

The germline V gene encodes CDR1 SGHVS and CDR2 FQNEAQ. The CDR3 holds 16 amino acids from the cysteine to the phenylalanine. The only DNA kept is the CDR3, 48 bases in frame from the first base. Clipping removes 5 bases from V and 0 bases from J, with 10 as the unmatched junction base count. As concerns this clone: The clone's antigen remains unknown. The input lacks base qualities; no much larger clone sits a single base away.

The chain links TRBV7-8 with TRBJ2-7; 7 bases in the junction line up with TRBD1. The sample taken for sequencing was peripheral blood. The sequence came from a man between 60 and 70 years old with active or convalescent COVID-19. CDR3 region: CASSPNSGTDSYEQYF. The DNA sequence is given as TGTGCCAGCAGCCCAAACTCAGGGACAGACTCCTACGAGCAGTACTTC.